This TCR beta chain was captured in a study of T cells in Graves' hyperthyroidism and ophthalmopathy. The CDR3 contains 12 residues. V trimming: 5 bases; J trimming: 12 bases; junction bases outside the gene matches: 5. The V gene's germline CDR1 is GTSNPN and CDR2 SVGIG (reference sequence). The investigators amplified TCR beta CDR3 regions from RNA transcripts. The TCR CDR3 was amplified in a first-round RT-PCR using the HTBI primer set. From the multiplex PCR reads, TCRdb called clonotypes with MiXCR, one entry per CDR3 protein. This sample has roughly 630,000 distinct CDR3 sequences, with around 16% found just once. Study-wide findings and caveats: Among clonotypes expanded in thyroid above 0.001, most were also found in blood. A model built on 13 V-J features separated ophthalmopathy from stable hyperthyroidism.

Diagnosis rested on symptoms, serum thyroxine and TRAb, thyroid ultrasound, and orbital computed tomography. The authors took PBMCs from roughly 9.7 ml fresh peripheral blood. This clonotype was picked up a small number of times. Its antigen is currently unknown. The receptor comes from a woman aged 25-40 years with Graves' hyperthyroidism. Sequencing input: blood. This rearrangement joins TRBV30 to TRBJ2-5; TRBD2 matches at 14 bases. The CDR3 protein is CAWGTSGRKKYF. Here the CDR3 DNA reads TGTGCCTGGGGGACTAGCGGGAGAAAAAAGTACTTC.